One and the same sample provided the 17 T cell receptor beta chains below, sequenced in a study of cytomegalovirus exposure and HLA in healthy donors. Primers included in the PCR were 60 Vbeta and 13 Jbeta primers. Sequencing was performed with immunoSEQ multiplex PCR; in TCRdb, only in-frame clones are kept and a portion is missing. Here the sample spans some 200,000 clones, 70% to 80% being singletons. The sequencing sample was made of PBMCs. The receptors derive from a woman aged 55-69 years in good health and CMV-seropositive.

This chain joins TRBV5-1 and TRBJ1-1; 9 positions agree with TRBD1. Per germline, CDR1 SGHRS and CDR2 YFSETQ. J was trimmed by 2 bases and V by 7 bases; bases with no gene match: 12. The CDR3 extends over 16 amino acids. CDR3 DNA sequence: TGCGCCAGCGCCATGGACAGGGGTTGGCGAAACACTGAAGCTTTCTTT. Translating gives CASAMDRGWRNTEAFF. The variable domain in full, with the rest retrieved from reference TRBV5-1 and TRBJ1-1, is KAGVTQTPRYLIKTRGQQVTLSCSPISGHRSVSWYQQTPGQGLQFLFEYFSETQRNKGNFPGRFSGRQFSNSRSEMNVSTLELGDSALYLCASAMDRGWRNTEAFFGQGTRLTVV.

The rearrangement links TRBV18 to TRBJ1-2, with no clear D. CDR1 and CDR2 (germline): KGHSH, LQKENI. The CDR3 runs 12 residues. Trimming pared 5 bases from V and 8 bases from J, leaving 12 bases between. The chain's CDR3 is CASSSGNLGYTF. CDR3 nucleotide sequence: TGTGCCAGCTCATCCGGGAATCTCGGCTACACCTTC.

V is TRBV28 and J is TRBJ1-2, with 7 bases identical to TRBD1. The J segment lost 2 bases and the V segment lost 5 bases, leaving 2 bases of the junction unmatched. The CDR3 runs to 13 residues. CDR1 is MDHEN and CDR2 is SYDVKM in the germline V gene. This CDR3 is CASSTQGNYGYTF. For the CDR3, the DNA is TGTGCCAGCAGTACACAGGGGAACTATGGCTACACCTTC.

The V gene is TRBV19, the J gene TRBJ1-4; D is perhaps TRBD1 (6 bases). Between the trimmed V and J ends, which lost 5 bases and 5 bases, there was a span of 15 bases. Germline-derived CDR1 and CDR2 are LNHDA and SQIVND (reference sequence). There are 15 residues in the CDR3. The CDR3 loop reads CASSPLGQPNEKLFF. The CDR3 bases are TGTGCCAGTAGTCCCCTTGGACAGCCGAATGAAAAACTGTTTTTT.

J is TRBJ1-1 and V is TRBV5-6, with D possibly being TRBD1 (5 bases). CDR1 is SGHDT and CDR2 is YYEEEE in the germline V gene. V was trimmed by 4 bases and J by 1 base, leaving 14 bases between them. The CDR3 extends over 15 amino acids. The CDR3 protein is CASSLGSTGNTEAFF. For the CDR3, the DNA is TGTGCCAGCAGCCTGGGAAGTACAGGGAACACTGAAGCTTTCTTT.

V and J are TRBV9 and TRBJ2-7; 9 bases are shared with TRBD2. With 0 bases clipped from V and 7 bases from J, the junction kept 8 bases outside the gene matches. The CDR3 length is 15 residues. CDR1 and CDR2 from the germline V gene are SGDLS and YYNGEE. This CDR3 is CASSVGLADTGEQYF. CDR3 bases: TGTGCCAGCAGCGTAGGACTAGCGGATACGGGGGAGCAGTACTTC. Based on the CDR3 plus reference TRBV9 and TRBJ2-7, the full variable domain is DSGVTQTPKHLITATGQRVTLRCSPRSGDLSVYWYQQSLDQGLQFLIQYYNGEERAKGNILERFSAQQFPDLHSELNLSSLELGDSALYFCASSVGLADTGEQYFGPGTRLTVT.

The gene calls are TRBV7-2 and TRBJ2-3; 9 nucleotides agree with TRBD2. The CDR3 covers 15 residues. J gave up 6 bases and V 5 bases, and 9 bases lay outside the gene matches. CDR1 and CDR2 from the germline V gene are SGHTA and FQGNSA. The CDR3 DNA reads as TGTGCCAGCAGCGCCTACTTGGCGGGGGGGGATACGCAGTATTTT. This codes for CASSAYLAGGDTQYF.

This chain joins TRBV2 and TRBJ1-4, with D possibly being TRBD1 (6 bases). The ends were cut back, 2 bases at V and 10 bases at J, with 14 bases in the middle. Germline loops: CDR1 SNHLY, CDR2 FYNNEI. The CDR3 has 14 amino acids. CDR3 sequence: CASSESQGGGKLFF. The CDR3, as DNA: TGTGCCAGCAGTGAATCACAGGGTGGGGGAAAACTGTTTTTT.

The sample holds a few counts of this clone. The CDR3 protein is CASSYLGVVQYEQYF. The CDR3 nucleotides are TGTGCCAGCAGTTACCTCGGGGTAGTACAGTACGAGCAGTACTTC. The chain has TRBV6-5 and TRBJ2-7; maybe TRBD2 (5 bases). Germline CDR1 MNHEY, CDR2 SVGAGI. The V end lost 2 bases, the J end lost 4 bases, and 15 bases lay between the germline ends. The CDR3 contains 15 residues.

This clone turned up a few times. The V gene is TRBV2, the J gene TRBJ2-5; TRBD1 aligns across 10 bases. This CDR3 is 14 amino acids long. Losses at the gene ends were 7 bases for V and 7 bases for J; bases not matched to a gene: 9. From germline, CDR1 is SNHLY and CDR2 FYNNEI. CDR3 region: CASTRQGALVTQYF. CDR3 bases: TGTGCCAGCACAAGACAGGGGGCATTGGTGACCCAGTACTTC.

V and J are TRBV7-9 and TRBJ1-4; TRBD1 is a possible D gene (6 bases). The CDR3 totals 15 residues. The V and J ends lost 5 bases and 4 bases respectively, with 14 bases between them. From germline, CDR1 is SEHNR and CDR2 FQNEAQ (reference sequence). For the CDR3, the DNA is TGTGCCAGCAGCCCGGCGGGGGCAGGTAATGAAAAACTGTTTTTT. The encoded protein is CASSPAGAGNEKLFF. Using reference TRBV7-9 and TRBJ1-4 for the parts outside the CDR3, the full variable domain is DTGVSQNPRHKITKRGQNVTFRCDPISEHNRLYWYRQTLGQGPEFLTYFQNEAQLEKSRLLSDRFSAERPKGSFSTLEIQRTEQGDSAMYLCASSPAGAGNEKLFFGSGTQLSVL.

This chain connects TRBV2 to TRBJ1-3, with a weak D call TRBD1 (6 bases). V lost 6 bases to trimming and J lost 0 bases, with 12 bases between them. Germline lookup yields CDR1 SNHLY and CDR2 FYNNEI. The CDR3 has 15 residues. CDR3 loop: CASSEQGSSGNTIYF. Here the CDR3 DNA reads TGTGCCAGCAGCGAACAGGGCAGCTCTGGAAACACCATATATTTT.

The chain has TRBV2 and TRBJ1-4, with 8 bases lining up with TRBD1. Germline trimming cut 7 bases from V and 7 bases from J; bases unmatched to any gene: 11. The CDR3 is 15 residues long. CDR1 SNHLY and CDR2 FYNNEI come from the germline V gene. The CDR3 nucleotides read TGTGCCAGCATGGAGACAGGGGCCGCACGTGAAAAACTGTTTTTT. As protein: CASMETGAAREKLFF.

This chain uses TRBV7-2 with TRBJ1-6; D remains ambiguous. V was shortened by 2 bases and J by 10 bases, with 12 bases between the two germline ends. CDR1 and CDR2 (germline): SGHTA, FQGNSA. The CDR3 runs 14 residues. CDR3 DNA sequence: TGTGCCAGCAGCTTACCACAGACTAGGTCACCCCTCCACTTT. Protein sequence: CASSLPQTRSPLHF.

J is TRBJ2-2 and V is TRBV10-3, with TRBD2 matching over 8 bases. The CDR3 spans 16 residues. Germline CDR1 ENHRY, CDR2 SYGVKD. The V and J ends lost 4 bases and 3 bases, in that order; junction bases with no gene match: 7. The CDR3 loop is CAISVAAGVDTGELFF. The CDR3, as DNA: TGTGCCATCAGTGTGGCAGCGGGGGTTGACACCGGGGAGCTGTTTTTT.

This clone was observed once. DNA for the CDR3: TGTGCCAGCAGCTACCTAGCGGGAGGGTTCAACGAGCAGTACTTC. Its protein is CASSYLAGGFNEQYF. The chain combines TRBV2 with TRBJ2-7, with 12 bases aligning to TRBD2. This CDR3 has 15 residues. Germline V gene data show CDR1 as SNHLY and CDR2 as FYNNEI. Losses at the gene ends were 6 bases for V and 5 bases for J; bases not matched to a gene: 8.

V usage is TRBV2 and J usage is TRBJ2-1; tentatively, D is TRBD1 (6 bases). The CDR3 extends over 14 amino acids. CDR1 and CDR2 from the germline V gene are SNHLY and FYNNEI. Trimming removed 5 bases from V and 3 bases from J, with 11 bases in between. The DNA for the CDR3 is TGTGCCAGCAGTCGTCAGGGGATCTACAATGAGCAGTTCTTC. Encoded protein: CASSRQGIYNEQFF.